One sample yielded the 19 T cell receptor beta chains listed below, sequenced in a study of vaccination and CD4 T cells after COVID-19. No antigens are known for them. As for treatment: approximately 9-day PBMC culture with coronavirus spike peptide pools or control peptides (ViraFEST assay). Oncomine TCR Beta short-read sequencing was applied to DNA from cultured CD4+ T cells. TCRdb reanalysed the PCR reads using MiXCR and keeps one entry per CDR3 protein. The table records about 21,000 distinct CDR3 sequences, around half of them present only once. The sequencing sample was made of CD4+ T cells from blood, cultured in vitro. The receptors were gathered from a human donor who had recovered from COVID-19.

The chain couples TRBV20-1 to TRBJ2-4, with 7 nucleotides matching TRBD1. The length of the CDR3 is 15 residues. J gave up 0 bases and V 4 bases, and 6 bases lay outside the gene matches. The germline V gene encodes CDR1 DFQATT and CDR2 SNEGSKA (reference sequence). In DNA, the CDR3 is TGCAGTGCTATCCGGGACAGCTTAGCCAAAAACATTCAGTACTTC. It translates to CSAIRDSLAKNIQYF.

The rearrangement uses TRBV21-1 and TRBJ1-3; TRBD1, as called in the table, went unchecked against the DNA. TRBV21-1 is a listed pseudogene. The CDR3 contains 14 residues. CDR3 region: CASSKGDKKNTIYF. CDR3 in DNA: TGTGCCAGCAGCAAAGGGGACAAGAAAAACACCATATATTTT.

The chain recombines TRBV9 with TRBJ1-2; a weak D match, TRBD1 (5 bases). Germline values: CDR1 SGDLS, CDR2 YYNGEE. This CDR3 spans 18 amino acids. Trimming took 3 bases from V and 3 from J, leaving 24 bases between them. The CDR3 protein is CASSGSFGAAYGDYGYTF. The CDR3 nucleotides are TGTGCCAGCAGCGGAAGTTTTGGGGCAGCTTATGGTGACTATGGCTACACCTTC.

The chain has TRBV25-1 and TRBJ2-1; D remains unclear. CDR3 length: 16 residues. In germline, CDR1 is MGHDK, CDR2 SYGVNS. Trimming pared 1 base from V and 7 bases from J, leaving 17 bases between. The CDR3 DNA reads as TGTGCCAGCAGTGAATCCGGCGGCTCCTCGACGAATGAGCAGTTCTTC. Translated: CASSESGGSSTNEQFF.

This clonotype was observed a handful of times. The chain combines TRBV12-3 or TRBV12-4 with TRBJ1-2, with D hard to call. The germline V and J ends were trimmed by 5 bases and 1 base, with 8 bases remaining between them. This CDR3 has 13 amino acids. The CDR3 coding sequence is TGTGCCAGCAGTATAGGGAATAACTATGGCTACACCTTC. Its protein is CASSIGNNYGYTF.

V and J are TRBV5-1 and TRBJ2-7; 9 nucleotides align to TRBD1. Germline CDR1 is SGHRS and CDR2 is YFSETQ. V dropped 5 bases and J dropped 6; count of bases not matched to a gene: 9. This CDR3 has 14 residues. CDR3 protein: CASREGTGSLEQYF. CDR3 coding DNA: TGCGCCAGCAGAGAAGGGACAGGGTCCCTCGAGCAGTACTTC.

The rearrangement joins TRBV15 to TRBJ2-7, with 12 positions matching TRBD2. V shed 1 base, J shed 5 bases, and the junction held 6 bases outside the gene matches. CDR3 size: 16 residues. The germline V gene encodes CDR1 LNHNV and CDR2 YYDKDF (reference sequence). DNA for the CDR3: TGTGCCACCAGCAGAGGGACTAGCGGGAACCCCGACGAGCAGTACTTC. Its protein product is CATSRGTSGNPDEQYF.

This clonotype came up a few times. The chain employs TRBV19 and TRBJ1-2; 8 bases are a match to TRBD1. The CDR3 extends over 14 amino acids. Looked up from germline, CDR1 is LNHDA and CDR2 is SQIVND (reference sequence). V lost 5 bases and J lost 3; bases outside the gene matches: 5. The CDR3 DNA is TGTGCCAGTAGTCAGAACAGGGGGGACTATGGCTACACCTTC. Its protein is CASSQNRGDYGYTF.

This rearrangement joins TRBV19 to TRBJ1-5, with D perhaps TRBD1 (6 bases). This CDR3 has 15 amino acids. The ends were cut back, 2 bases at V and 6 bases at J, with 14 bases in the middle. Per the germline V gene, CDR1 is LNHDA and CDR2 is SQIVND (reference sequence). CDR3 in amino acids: CASSISDSAAQPQHF. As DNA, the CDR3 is TGTGCCAGTAGTATATCGGACAGCGCGGCTCAGCCCCAGCATTTT.

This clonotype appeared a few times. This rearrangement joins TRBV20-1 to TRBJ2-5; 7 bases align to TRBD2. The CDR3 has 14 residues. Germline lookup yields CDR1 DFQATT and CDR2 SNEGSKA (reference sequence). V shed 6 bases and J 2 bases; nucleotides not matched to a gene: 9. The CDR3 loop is CSASGTNGQETQYF. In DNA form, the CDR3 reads TGCAGTGCGTCCGGGACTAACGGTCAAGAGACCCAGTACTTC.

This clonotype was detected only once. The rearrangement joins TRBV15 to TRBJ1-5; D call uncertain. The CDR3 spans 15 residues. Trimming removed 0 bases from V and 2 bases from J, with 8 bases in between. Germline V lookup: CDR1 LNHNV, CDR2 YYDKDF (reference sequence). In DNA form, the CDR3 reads TGTGCCACCAGCAGAGATGACTCCCGCAATCAGCCCCAGCATTTT. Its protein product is CATSRDDSRNQPQHF.

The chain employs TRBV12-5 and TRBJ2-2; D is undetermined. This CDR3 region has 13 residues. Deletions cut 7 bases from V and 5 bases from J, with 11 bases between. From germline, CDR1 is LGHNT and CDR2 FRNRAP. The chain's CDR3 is CASALGSTGELFF. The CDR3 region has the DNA TGTGCTAGTGCCCTGGGGTCGACCGGGGAGCTGTTTTTT.

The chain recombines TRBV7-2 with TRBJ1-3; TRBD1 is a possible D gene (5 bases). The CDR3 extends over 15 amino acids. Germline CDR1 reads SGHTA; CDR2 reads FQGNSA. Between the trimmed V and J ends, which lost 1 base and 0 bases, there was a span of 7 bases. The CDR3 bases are TGTGCCAGCAGCTTAGTACAGGCCTCTGGAAACACCATATATTTT. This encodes CASSLVQASGNTIYF.

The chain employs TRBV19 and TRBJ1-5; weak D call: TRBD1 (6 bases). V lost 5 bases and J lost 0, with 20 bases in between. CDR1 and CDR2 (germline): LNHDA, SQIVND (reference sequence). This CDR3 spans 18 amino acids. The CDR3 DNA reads TGTGCCAGTAGTGCCCCGGTCCGGGGGCCCACTAGCAATCAGCCCCAGCATTTT. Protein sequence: CASSAPVRGPTSNQPQHF.

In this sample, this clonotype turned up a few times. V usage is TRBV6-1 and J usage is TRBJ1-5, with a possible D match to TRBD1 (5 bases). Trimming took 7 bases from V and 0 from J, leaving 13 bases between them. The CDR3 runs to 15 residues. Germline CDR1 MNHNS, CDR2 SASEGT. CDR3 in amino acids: CASTRSGNSNQPQHF. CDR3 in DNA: TGTGCCAGCACCCGATCAGGGAATAGCAATCAGCCCCAGCATTTT.

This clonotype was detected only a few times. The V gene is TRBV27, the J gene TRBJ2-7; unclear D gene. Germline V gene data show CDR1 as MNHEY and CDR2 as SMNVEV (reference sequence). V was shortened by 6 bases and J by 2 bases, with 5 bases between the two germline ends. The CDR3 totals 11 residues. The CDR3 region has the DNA TGTGCCAGCAGCCGAACCTACGAGCAGTACTTC. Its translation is CASSRTYEQYF.

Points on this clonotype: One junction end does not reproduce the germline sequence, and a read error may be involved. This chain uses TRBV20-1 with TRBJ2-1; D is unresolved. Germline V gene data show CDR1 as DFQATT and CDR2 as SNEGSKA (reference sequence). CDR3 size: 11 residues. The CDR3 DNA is TGCAGTGCTAGGCCCTACAACGAGCAGTTCTTC. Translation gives CSARPYNEQFF.

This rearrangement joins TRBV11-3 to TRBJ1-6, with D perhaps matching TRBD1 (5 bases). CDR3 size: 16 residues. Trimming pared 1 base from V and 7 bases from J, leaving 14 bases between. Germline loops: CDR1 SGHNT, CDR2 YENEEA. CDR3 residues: CASSLGSGAGNSPLHF. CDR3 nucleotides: TGTGCCAGCAGCTTAGGATCTGGGGCTGGAAATTCACCCCTCCACTTT.

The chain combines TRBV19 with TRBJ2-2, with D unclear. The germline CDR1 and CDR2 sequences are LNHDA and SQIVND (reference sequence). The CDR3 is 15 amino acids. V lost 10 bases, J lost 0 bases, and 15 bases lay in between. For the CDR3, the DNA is TGTGCCACCTCGGAAAGGAGAGCGAACACCGGGGAGCTGTTTTTT. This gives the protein CATSERRANTGELFF.